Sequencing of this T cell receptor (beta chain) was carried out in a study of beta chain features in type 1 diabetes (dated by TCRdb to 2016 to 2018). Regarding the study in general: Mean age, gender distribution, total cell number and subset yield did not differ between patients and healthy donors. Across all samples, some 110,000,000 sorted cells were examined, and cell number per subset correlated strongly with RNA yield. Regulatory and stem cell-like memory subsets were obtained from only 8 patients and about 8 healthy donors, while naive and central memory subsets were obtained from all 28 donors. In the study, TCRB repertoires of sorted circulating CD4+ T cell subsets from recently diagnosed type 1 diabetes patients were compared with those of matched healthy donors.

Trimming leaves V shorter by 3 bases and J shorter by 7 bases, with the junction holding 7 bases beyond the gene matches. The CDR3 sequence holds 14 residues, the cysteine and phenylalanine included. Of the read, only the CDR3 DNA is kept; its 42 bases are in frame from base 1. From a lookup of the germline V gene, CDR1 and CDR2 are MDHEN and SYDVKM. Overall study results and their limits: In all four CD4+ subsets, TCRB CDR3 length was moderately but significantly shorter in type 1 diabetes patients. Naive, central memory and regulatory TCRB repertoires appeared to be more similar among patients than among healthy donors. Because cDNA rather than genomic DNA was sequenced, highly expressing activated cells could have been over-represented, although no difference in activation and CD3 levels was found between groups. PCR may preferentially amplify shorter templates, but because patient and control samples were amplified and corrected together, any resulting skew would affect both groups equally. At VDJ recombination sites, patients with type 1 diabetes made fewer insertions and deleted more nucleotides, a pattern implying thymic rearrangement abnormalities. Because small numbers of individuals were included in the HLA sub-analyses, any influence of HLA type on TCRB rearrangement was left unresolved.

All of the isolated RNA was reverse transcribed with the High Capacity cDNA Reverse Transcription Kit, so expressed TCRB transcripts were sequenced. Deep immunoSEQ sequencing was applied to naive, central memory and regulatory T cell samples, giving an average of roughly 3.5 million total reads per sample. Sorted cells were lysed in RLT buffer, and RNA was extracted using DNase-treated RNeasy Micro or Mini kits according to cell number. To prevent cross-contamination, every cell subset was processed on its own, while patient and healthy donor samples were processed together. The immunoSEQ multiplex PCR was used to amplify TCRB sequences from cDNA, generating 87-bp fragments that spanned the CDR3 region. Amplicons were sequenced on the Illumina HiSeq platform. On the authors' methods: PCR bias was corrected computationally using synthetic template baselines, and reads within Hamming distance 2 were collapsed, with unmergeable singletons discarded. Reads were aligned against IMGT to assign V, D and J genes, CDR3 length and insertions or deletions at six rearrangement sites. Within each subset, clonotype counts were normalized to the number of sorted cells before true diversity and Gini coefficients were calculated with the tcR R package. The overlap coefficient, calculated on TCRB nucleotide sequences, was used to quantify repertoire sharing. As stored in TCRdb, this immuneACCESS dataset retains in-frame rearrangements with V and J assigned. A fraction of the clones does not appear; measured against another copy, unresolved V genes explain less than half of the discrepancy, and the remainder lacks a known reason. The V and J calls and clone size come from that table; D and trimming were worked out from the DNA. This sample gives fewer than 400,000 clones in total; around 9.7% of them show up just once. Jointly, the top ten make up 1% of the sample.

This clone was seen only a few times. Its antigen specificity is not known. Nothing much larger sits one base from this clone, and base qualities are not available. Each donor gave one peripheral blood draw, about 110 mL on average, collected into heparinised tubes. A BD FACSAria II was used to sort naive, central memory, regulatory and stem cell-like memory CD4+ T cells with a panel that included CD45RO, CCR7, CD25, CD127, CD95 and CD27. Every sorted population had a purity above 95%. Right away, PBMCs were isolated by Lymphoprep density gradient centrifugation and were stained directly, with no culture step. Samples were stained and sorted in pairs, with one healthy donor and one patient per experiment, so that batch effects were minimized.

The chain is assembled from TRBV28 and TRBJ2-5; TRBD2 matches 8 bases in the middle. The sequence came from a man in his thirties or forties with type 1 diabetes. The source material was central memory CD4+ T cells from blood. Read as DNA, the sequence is TGTGCCAGCAGTTTTTCCGGGGGGGCCGGGACCCAGTACTTC. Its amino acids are CASSFSGGAGTQYF.